This T cell receptor beta chain came from a study of T cell repertoires in cytomegalovirus infection. Background on the study: CMV infection together with matching HLA type was indicated by public TCR beta signatures. General study points: Clonotypes of TCR beta that were HLA-C-restricted and CMV-specific dominated the ex vivo response. Carriers of CMV and the relevant HLA type were discriminated by public TCR beta frequency.

TCRdb redid the calling of the reads with MiXCR, one entry per CDR3 protein. The table includes a few hundred thousand distinct CDR3 sequences, 15% to 20% detected once. V lost 5 bases, J lost 5 bases, and 2 bases stayed unmatched. The V gene's germline CDR1 is SGHAT and CDR2 FQNNGV. The CDR3 contains 12 residues. Many counts were recorded for this clonotype. Its cognate antigen is unknown. The clonotype comes from a human donor in good health (CMV status not recorded). Some clones in this sample may be carry-over from other donors' samples. Sequenced sample: PBMCs. The chain employs TRBV11-2 and TRBJ1-2, with 7 bases matching TRBD1. The CDR3 DNA sequence: TGTGCCAGCAGCCCGGGACAGTATGGCTACACCTTC. This translates into CASSPGQYGYTF. Variable domain in full (rest from reference TRBV11-2 and TRBJ1-2): EAGVAQSPRYKIIEKRQSVAFWCNPISGHATLYWYQQILGQGPKLLIQFQNNGVVDDSQLPKDRFSAERLKGVDSTLKIQPAKLEDSAVYLCASSPGQYGYTFGSGTRLTVV.